These 27 T cell receptor beta chains were sequenced from one sample in a study of T-cell memory formation after mild COVID-19. Each CDR3 protein gets one entry after TCRdb re-called the 5' RACE reads with MiXCR. The sample shows 250,000 or so distinct CDR3 sequences, roughly 17% of them seen only once. Sequencing input: PBMCs or a T cell subset sorted from them (not recorded which). These receptor sequences come from a man aged 18 to 29 who had mild COVID-19 (a few samples of this study predate the infection). Cell type and time point are not known.

The chain uses TRBV4-3 and TRBJ2-6; D gene uncertain. The CDR3 runs to 18 residues. The V and J ends lost 0 bases and 1 base respectively, with 13 bases between them. The V gene's germline CDR1 is LGHNA and CDR2 YSLEER. CDR3 protein: CASSQDVVPISGANVLTF. Here the CDR3 DNA reads TGCGCCAGCAGCCAAGATGTTGTTCCGATTTCTGGGGCCAACGTCCTGACTTTC.

This clonotype was observed a few times. This sequence joins TRBV3-1 and TRBJ1-5, with D perhaps TRBD1 (5 bases). The CDR3 extends over 13 amino acids. Germline V gene sequence: CDR1 LGHDT, CDR2 YNNKEL (reference sequence). Trimming took 3 bases from V and 13 from J, leaving 16 bases between them. The CDR3 nucleotides read TGTGCCAGCAGCCAGGGCGGGGGTGGCGATCAGCATTTT. Protein sequence: CASSQGGGGDQHF.

This clonotype was seen more than once but under ten times. The genes are TRBV24-1 and TRBJ2-3, with 9 nucleotides matching TRBD1. The CDR3 is 16 amino acids. Germline trimming cut 7 bases from V and 0 bases from J; bases unmatched to any gene: 7. Germline values: CDR1 KGHDR, CDR2 SFDVKD. For the CDR3, the DNA is TGTGCCACCAGGACAGGGGGAAGTACTAGCACAGATACGCAGTATTTT. Amino acid sequence: CATRTGGSTSTDTQYF.

The chain combines TRBV20-1 with TRBJ2-2; D is perhaps TRBD1 or TRBD2 (5 bases each). This CDR3 contains 15 residues. Germline CDR1 DFQATT, CDR2 SNEGSKA (reference sequence). V lost 0 bases and J 0 bases, leaving 8 bases between the germline ends. As DNA, the CDR3 is TGCAGTGCTAGAGATGGGGGATCGAACACCGGGGAGCTGTTTTTT. Translating it yields CSARDGGSNTGELFF.

This clonotype turned up a few times. The J gene is TRBJ2-3, the V gene TRBV29-1, with no clear D. From germline, CDR1 is SQVTM and CDR2 ANQGSEA. The CDR3 runs to 13 residues. V was shortened by 7 bases and J by 2 bases, with 13 bases between the two germline ends. The CDR3 region has the DNA TGCAGCGCTGGCCCCCAGGCCACAGATACGCAGTATTTT. Its protein is CSAGPQATDTQYF.

Comment on this clonotype: A much larger clone is a single base away; this may be a read error. This rearrangement joins TRBV5-1 to TRBJ2-1, with D tentatively TRBD2 (5 bases). Germline V lookup: CDR1 SGHRS, CDR2 YFSETQ. CDR3 length equals 14 residues. V was clipped by 0 bases and J by 3 bases, with 7 bases between them. CDR3 sequence (DNA): TGCGCCAGCAGCTTGGAGAGGGACTACAATGAGCAGTTCTTC. It yields the protein CASSLERDYNEQFF.

The chain joins TRBV7-3 to TRBJ1-2; D remains unclear. Trimming took 5 bases from V and 0 from J, leaving 13 bases between them. This CDR3 region has 15 residues. Germline V gene lookup returns CDR1 SGHTA and CDR2 FQGTGA. The CDR3 region is CASSPERSTNYGYTF. The CDR3 DNA is TGTGCCAGCAGCCCAGAGAGGTCCACTAACTATGGCTACACCTTC.

This clonotype was seen only a few times. V is TRBV5-1 and J is TRBJ2-5, with D hard to call. CDR3 length: 13 amino acids. Trimming cost V 2 bases and J 5 bases, with 10 bases left between them. Germline V gene data show CDR1 as SGHRS and CDR2 as YFSETQ. The CDR3 is CASSLAVRETQYF. DNA of the CDR3: TGCGCCAGCAGCTTAGCAGTAAGGGAGACCCAGTACTTC. Complete variable domain (other parts from reference TRBV5-1 and TRBJ2-5): KAGVTQTPRYLIKTRGQQVTLSCSPISGHRSVSWYQQTPGQGLQFLFEYFSETQRNKGNFPGRFSGRQFSNSRSEMNVSTLELGDSALYLCASSLAVRETQYFGPGTRLLVL.

The chain joins TRBV12-3 or TRBV12-4 to TRBJ1-1; the D gene is possibly TRBD1 (5 bases). The V and J ends lost 6 bases and 8 bases respectively, with 22 bases between them. The CDR3 has 15 amino acids. The CDR3 sequence is CASSHSRGSGLEAFF. In DNA, the CDR3 is TGTGCCAGCAGCCATAGTAGGGGATCTGGTCTGGAAGCTTTCTTT.

This clonotype was detected only a few times. The V and J genes are TRBV7-2 and TRBJ2-2; no clear D gene. This CDR3 spans 15 amino acids. Germline CDR1 SGHTA, CDR2 FQGNSA. V gave up 5 bases and J gave up 3 bases, with 13 bases separating them. The CDR3 loop is CASSKGRADTGELFF. The CDR3 DNA reads TGTGCCAGCAGCAAGGGCCGGGCGGACACCGGGGAGCTGTTTTTT.

This clonotype was recorded a few times. The V and J genes are TRBV4-1 and TRBJ2-4, with D unclear. Between the trimmed V and J ends, which lost 0 bases and 8 bases, there was a span of 14 bases. There are 15 residues in the CDR3. The germline V gene has CDR1 MGHRA and CDR2 YSYEKL. The CDR3 loop is CASSQEQSGPDIQYF. CDR3 nucleotide sequence: TGCGCCAGCAGCCAAGAACAGTCCGGGCCGGACATTCAGTACTTC.

The chain employs TRBV12-3 or TRBV12-4 and TRBJ2-1, with TRBD2 matching 9 bases. The V segment lost 7 bases and the J segment 7 bases; nucleotides outside the gene matches: 5. CDR3 length equals 13 residues. CDR3 sequence reads: CASNTAGGNEQFF. The CDR3 DNA sequence: TGTGCCAGCAACACCGCGGGGGGGAATGAGCAGTTCTTC.

This clonotype was counted between two and nine times. The gene calls are TRBV5-1 and TRBJ1-6, with 8 nucleotides matching TRBD1. The germline V gene has CDR1 SGHRS and CDR2 YFSETQ. The CDR3 spans 15 residues. With 0 bases clipped from V and 10 bases from J, the junction kept 6 bases outside the gene matches. CDR3 protein: CASSLVDRVLSPLHF. The CDR3 DNA reads as TGCGCCAGCAGCTTGGTGGACAGGGTGTTGTCACCCCTCCACTTT. Supplemented by reference TRBV5-1 and TRBJ1-6, the full variable domain reads KAGVTQTPRYLIKTRGQQVTLSCSPISGHRSVSWYQQTPGQGLQFLFEYFSETQRNKGNFPGRFSGRQFSNSRSEMNVSTLELGDSALYLCASSLVDRVLSPLHFGNGTRLTVT.

This clonotype came up a few times. The CDR3 DNA follows: TGTGCCAGTAGTATAGTCGGGGATACTGAAGCTTTCTTT. Its protein product is CASSIVGDTEAFF. The chain employs TRBV19 and TRBJ1-1; D uncertain. Germline V gene sequence: CDR1 LNHDA, CDR2 SQIVND (reference sequence). There are 13 residues in the CDR3. Trimming shortened V by 1 base and J by 5 bases, and 8 bases separated the two germline ends.

The CDR3 region is CASRLGQGIYGYTF. DNA of the CDR3: TGTGCCAGCAGACTGGGACAGGGTATCTATGGCTACACCTTC. The V and J genes are TRBV6-5 and TRBJ1-2, with TRBD1 matching over 9 bases. From germline, CDR1 is MNHEY and CDR2 SVGAGI. Trimming removed 6 bases from V and 4 bases from J; junction bases left unmatched: 6. CDR3 size: 14 residues.

This clonotype was counted between two and nine times. Germline and junction disagree at one end, which may indicate a read error. This chain joins TRBV18 and TRBJ1-1; D unclear. CDR1 and CDR2 (germline): KGHSH, LQKENI. The CDR3 is made up of 13 amino acids. Here the CDR3 reads CASSPRSNTEAFF. As DNA, the CDR3 is TGTGCCAGCTCGCCACGATCGAACACTGAAGCTTTCTTT.

The table lists this clonotype with many counts. The rearrangement uses TRBV12-3 or TRBV12-4 and TRBJ2-6, with 7 bases fitting TRBD2. This CDR3 has 15 residues. With V trimmed by 7 bases and J by 1 base, 4 bases remained unmatched. The CDR3 nucleotides are TGTGCCAGCAACTTGGGAGGGTCTGGGGCCAACGTCCTGACTTTC. Translated, it gives CASNLGGSGANVLTF.

The chain joins TRBV5-1 to TRBJ1-2; 7 bases match TRBD1. The germline V gene encodes CDR1 SGHRS and CDR2 YFSETQ. The CDR3 loop spans 16 amino acids. V lost 5 bases and J lost 2; bases outside the gene matches: 12. The chain's CDR3 is CASSFGWDRSNYGYTF. The DNA of the CDR3 is TGCGCCAGCAGTTTCGGCTGGGACAGATCGAACTATGGCTACACCTTC.

The rearrangement links TRBV6-2 or TRBV6-3 to TRBJ2-7, with D maybe TRBD1 (6 bases). CDR1 and CDR2 from the germline V gene are MNHEY and SVGEGT. The germline V and J ends were trimmed by 8 bases and 3 bases, with 17 bases remaining between them. The CDR3 is 14 residues long. DNA of the CDR3: TGTGCCAGCTCCCGGACAGTAGAATTCTACGAGCAGTACGTC. It specifies CASSRTVEFYEQYV.

J is TRBJ2-7 and V is TRBV5-1; 7 bases are shared with TRBD1. The V gene end was trimmed by 0 bases and the J gene end by 2 bases; junction bases not matched to a gene: 2. The CDR3 has 14 amino acids. The germline V gene has CDR1 SGHRS and CDR2 YFSETQ. The CDR3 sequence is CASSLVQGTYEQYF. In DNA, the CDR3 is TGCGCCAGCAGCTTGGTACAGGGGACCTACGAGCAGTACTTC.

This clonotype was found many times. The V gene is TRBV6-2 or TRBV6-3, the J gene TRBJ2-7, with unresolved D. Germline CDR1 reads MNHEY; CDR2 reads SVGEGT. Trimming cost V 2 bases and J 7 bases, with 9 bases left between them. The CDR3 length is 12 residues. CDR3 in amino acids: CASSYPLEEQYF. The CDR3 DNA is TGTGCCAGCAGTTACCCCTTAGAGGAGCAGTACTTC.

This chain uses TRBV27 with TRBJ2-7, with D possibly being TRBD1 (5 bases). Germline CDR1 is MNHEY and CDR2 is SMNVEV (reference sequence). The V gene lost 0 bases and the J gene lost 3 bases, with 18 bases spanning the gap. This CDR3 comprises 17 residues. The CDR3 here is CASSLSGRVRLGYEQYF. In DNA, the CDR3 is TGTGCCAGCAGTTTATCGGGCAGGGTGCGACTGGGCTACGAGCAGTACTTC.

V gene TRBV12-3 or TRBV12-4 combines with J gene TRBJ1-5; the D gene is possibly TRBD1 (6 bases). V lost 7 bases, J lost 2 bases, and 15 bases lay in between. CDR3 size: 15 residues. Here the CDR3 DNA reads TGTGCCAGCACTCTCGGGGGGGGGCGCAATCAGCCCCAGCATTTT. This sequence encodes CASTLGGGRNQPQHF.

This clonotype was seen only a few times. The chain combines TRBV3-1 with TRBJ2-1; D gene unclear. The CDR3 is 12 residues long. The V end was cut by 1 base, the J end by 13 bases, with 11 bases between. In germline, CDR1 is LGHDT, CDR2 YNNKEL (reference sequence). CDR3 in amino acids: CASSQVSREQFF. In DNA form, the CDR3 reads TGTGCCAGCAGCCAAGTCTCTAGAGAACAGTTCTTC.

This sequence joins TRBV5-1 and TRBJ1-4; no firm D call. Trimming took 1 base from V and 7 from J, leaving 11 bases between them. Germline CDR1 and CDR2: SGHRS and YFSETQ. The CDR3 sequence is 14 residues long. CDR3 DNA: TGCGCCAGCAGCTTGCGAATAGGGAGTGAAAAACTGTTTTTT. Its translation: CASSLRIGSEKLFF.

This clonotype was picked up many times. This chain connects TRBV6-6 to TRBJ1-4, with D unclear. Trimming took 5 bases from V and 8 from J, leaving 9 bases between them. The germline V gene encodes CDR1 MNHNY and CDR2 SVGAGI (reference sequence). This CDR3 contains 12 residues. DNA for the CDR3: TGTGCCAGCAGTACCCCAACCGAAAAACTGTTTTTT. Protein sequence: CASSTPTEKLFF.

J is TRBJ2-3 and V is TRBV6-4; 10 bases are a match to TRBD2. The CDR3 loop spans 16 amino acids. J was trimmed by 8 bases and V by 6 bases; bases with no gene match: 14. Germline V CDR1 and CDR2: MRHNA, SNTAGT. The CDR3 reads CASSGGSGGLRSTQYF. CDR3 coding DNA: TGTGCCAGCAGCGGGGGTAGCGGGGGGCTTCGAAGTACGCAGTATTTT.